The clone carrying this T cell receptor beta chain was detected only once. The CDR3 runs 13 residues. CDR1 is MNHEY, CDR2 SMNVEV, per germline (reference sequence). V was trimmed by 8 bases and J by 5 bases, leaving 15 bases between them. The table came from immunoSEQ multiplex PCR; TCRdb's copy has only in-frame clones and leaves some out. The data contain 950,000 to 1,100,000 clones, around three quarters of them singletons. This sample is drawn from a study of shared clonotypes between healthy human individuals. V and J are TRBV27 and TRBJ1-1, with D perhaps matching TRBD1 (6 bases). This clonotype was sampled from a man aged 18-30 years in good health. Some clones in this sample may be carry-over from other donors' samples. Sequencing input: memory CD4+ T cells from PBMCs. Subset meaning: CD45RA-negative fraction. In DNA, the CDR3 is TGTGCCAGCCGACCCAGGGGTGGGACTGAAGCTTTCTTT. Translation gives CASRPRGGTEAFF.